The 21 T cell receptor beta chains below were found in one sample sequenced in a study of patients and donors after allogeneic stem cell transplantation. One entry per CDR3 protein, called by TCRdb with MiXCR from the RT-PCR reads. This sample has 400,000 to 450,000 distinct CDR3 sequences, with about a sixth found just once. Sequenced: blood, either unsorted or a sorted T cell fraction (not recorded which). The receptors shown here come from a human donor who was either an allogeneic HSCT recipient or a stem cell or donor lymphocyte infusion donor (not recorded which). It is not recorded whose cells these are; they may come from a transplant donor.

This clonotype appeared a few times. The chain employs TRBV18 and TRBJ2-6; 7 positions match TRBD1. V trimming: 3 bases; J trimming: 12 bases; junction bases outside the gene matches: 8. This CDR3 is built from 14 residues. Germline V gene lookup returns CDR1 KGHSH and CDR2 LQKENI. For the CDR3, the DNA is TGTGCCAGCTCACCTGACAGGGCCTCTTCCGTCCTGACTTTC. Translated, it gives CASSPDRASSVLTF.

This clonotype has a handful of counts. The CDR3 sequence: CASEAGGTGVRYNEQFF. In DNA, the CDR3 is TGTGCCAGCGAAGCGGGAGGTACTGGCGTCCGGTACAATGAGCAGTTCTTC. The chain links TRBV27 to TRBJ2-1, with 9 bases lining up with TRBD2. After removal of 8 bases from V and 4 bases from J, the junction contained 15 bases not matched to a gene. The CDR3 has 17 amino acids. CDR1 and CDR2 (germline): MNHEY, SMNVEV (reference sequence).

The chain recombines TRBV4-1 with TRBJ2-7; tentative D call: TRBD2 (6 bases). This CDR3 comprises 14 residues. Germline V CDR1 and CDR2: MGHRA, YSYEKL. V lost 0 bases and J 2 bases, leaving 8 bases between the germline ends. CDR3 coding DNA: TGCGCCAGCAGCCAAGAGGGACTCGCCTACGAGCAGTACTTC. This gives the protein CASSQEGLAYEQYF.

The chain uses TRBV13 and TRBJ1-2; D is ambiguous. Germline V gene sequence: CDR1 PRHDT, CDR2 FYEKMQ (reference sequence). This CDR3 spans 16 amino acids. V was trimmed by 5 bases and J by 5 bases, leaving 21 bases between them. The CDR3 region has the DNA TGTGCCAGCAGCCTGGCGGCACCGGCCGGGGTTTATGGCTACACCTTC. Translated, it gives CASSLAAPAGVYGYTF.

In this sample, this clonotype turned up a few times. The V and J genes are TRBV11-2 and TRBJ2-3; D not resolved. V lost 0 bases and J 1 base, leaving 14 bases between the germline ends. Germline V CDR1 and CDR2: SGHAT, FQNNGV. The CDR3 is 17 amino acids. CDR3 in amino acids: CASSLEANDGRTDTQYF. The DNA of the CDR3 is TGTGCCAGCAGCTTAGAGGCGAATGACGGTCGCACAGATACGCAGTATTTT.

The chain recombines TRBV6-5 with TRBJ2-1, with 16 nucleotides matching TRBD2. V was clipped by 2 bases and J by 9 bases; unmatched bases: 13. Germline V gives CDR1 MNHEY, CDR2 SVGAGI. The CDR3 length is 19 residues. DNA for the CDR3: TGTGCCAGCAGTTACCCACGTCCCGGGACTAGCGGGGGGGCCTCTGAGCAGTTCTTC. Protein product: CASSYPRPGTSGGASEQFF.

The CDR3 spells CASSFPTRGYGYTF. The CDR3 DNA reads as TGTGCCAGCAGCTTTCCAACAAGGGGGTATGGCTACACCTTC. This sequence joins TRBV7-9 and TRBJ1-2; D possibly corresponds to TRBD1 (6 bases). The CDR3 spans 14 residues. The V gene lost 3 bases and the J gene lost 5 bases, with 13 bases spanning the gap. Germline CDR1 reads SEHNR; CDR2 reads FQNEAQ (reference sequence).

V usage is TRBV20-1 and J usage is TRBJ2-7; TRBD1 agrees at 9 bases. The V gene end was trimmed by 6 bases and the J gene end by 6 bases; junction bases not matched to a gene: 12. The CDR3 has 14 residues. Germline assignment: CDR1 DFQATT and CDR2 SNEGSKA (reference sequence). The CDR3 sequence is CSAPLSDRGREQYF. The CDR3 DNA follows: TGCAGTGCCCCGTTGTCGGACAGGGGTCGCGAGCAGTACTTC.

Many counts were recorded for this clonotype. The chain combines TRBV12-3 or TRBV12-4 with TRBJ1-2; a possible D gene is TRBD1 (5 bases). The CDR3 sequence is 13 residues long. V shed 4 bases and J shed 7 bases, with 13 bases lying between them. The CDR3, as DNA: TGTGCCAGCAGTTCTGTAGGGGCTCCTGGCTACACCTTC. As protein: CASSSVGAPGYTF.

This clonotype has a single count. CDR3 nucleotide sequence: TGTGCCAGCAGACTAAGGGGCGATACAGGGAGGTTCACTGAAGCTTTCTTT. It specifies CASRLRGDTGRFTEAFF. This rearrangement joins TRBV2 to TRBJ1-1; TRBD1 might be the D (6 bases). This CDR3 spans 17 amino acids. V shed 6 bases and J shed 4 bases, with 24 bases lying between them. CDR1 and CDR2 from the germline V gene are SNHLY and FYNNEI.

This clonotype was seen repeatedly, ten times or more. CDR3 region: CASSQGGGYEQYF. The CDR3 DNA sequence: TGTGCCAGCAGCCAAGGCGGGGGTTACGAGCAGTACTTC. The rearrangement uses TRBV4-2 and TRBJ2-7, with 7 bases identical to TRBD2. The CDR3 runs 13 residues. After removal of 1 base from V and 4 bases from J, the junction contained 1 base not matched to a gene. CDR1 is LGHNA, CDR2 YNFKEQ, per germline.

This clonotype was found many times. The chain is built from TRBV10-3 and TRBJ2-7; no clear D gene. V lost 2 bases to trimming and J lost 2 bases, with 7 bases between them. The germline gives CDR1 ENHRY, CDR2 SYGVKD. The CDR3 totals 13 residues. CDR3 coding DNA: TGTGCCATCAGTGAGAGAAAGGCCTACGAGCAGTACTTC. Translated, it gives CAISERKAYEQYF.

V and J are TRBV6-1 and TRBJ1-2; no clear D gene. Trimming left V 2 bases short and J 4 bases short, with 23 bases between. Germline V gene data show CDR1 as MNHNS and CDR2 as SASEGT. The CDR3 extends over 18 amino acids. This CDR3 reads CASSEIGGGVEKSYGYTF. The CDR3 DNA follows: TGTGCCAGCAGTGAAATAGGTGGTGGGGTCGAGAAGAGCTATGGCTACACCTTC.

This chain uses TRBV7-8 with TRBJ2-3; 7 nucleotides line up with TRBD2. Per the germline V gene, CDR1 is SGHVS and CDR2 is FQNEAQ. This CDR3 has 14 amino acids. J lost 5 bases, V lost 5 bases, and 7 bases had no gene match. This chain's CDR3 is CASSRYAGVDTQYF. As DNA, the CDR3 is TGTGCCAGCAGCCGCTATGCGGGAGTAGATACGCAGTATTTT.

This chain links TRBV10-3 with TRBJ2-3; 11 nucleotides match TRBD2. CDR3 size: 16 residues. The junction had 5 bases not matched to a gene; V was cut back by 3 bases and J by 3 bases. The germline V gene encodes CDR1 ENHRY and CDR2 SYGVKD. CDR3 DNA sequence: TGTGCCATCAGTGACCATAGCGGGGGGGCGACAGATACGCAGTATTTT. Its translation: CAISDHSGGATDTQYF.

CDR3 DNA: TGTGCCAGCAGTTGGCGCCAGGGCAGAGGTCAGCCCCAGCATTTT. It codes for CASSWRQGRGQPQHF. This chain uses TRBV6-5 with TRBJ1-5; D possibly corresponds to TRBD1 (5 bases). V was trimmed by 4 bases and J by 6 bases, leaving 16 bases between them. The CDR3 consists of 15 residues. From germline, CDR1 is MNHEY and CDR2 SVGAGI.

This clonotype was observed a handful of times. The chain recombines TRBV5-1 with TRBJ1-1; D perhaps matches TRBD1 (5 bases). The CDR3 has 14 amino acids. V lost 1 base and J 4 bases, leaving 11 bases between the germline ends. Germline assignment: CDR1 SGHRS and CDR2 YFSETQ. CDR3 amino acids: CASSLQGPTTEAFF. The CDR3 DNA reads as TGCGCCAGCAGCTTGCAGGGCCCCACCACTGAAGCTTTCTTT.

The chain has TRBV27 and TRBJ2-7; either TRBD1 or TRBD2 may supply D (6 bases each). Germline V CDR1 and CDR2: MNHEY, SMNVEV (reference sequence). Trimming pared 2 bases from V and 6 bases from J, leaving 11 bases between. This CDR3 contains 13 residues. CDR3 DNA sequence: TGTGCCAGCAGTTTAACCAGGGGAGGCGAGCAGTACTTC. Translated: CASSLTRGGEQYF.

This clonotype has just a few counts. The chain couples TRBV15 to TRBJ1-4, with D tentatively TRBD1 (6 bases). CDR1 is LNHNV, CDR2 YYDKDF, per germline (reference sequence). V was pared by 0 bases and J by 5 bases, with 10 bases between. The CDR3 is 15 amino acids. This CDR3 is CATSRDGGRNEKLFF. DNA of the CDR3: TGTGCCACCAGCAGAGATGGGGGCCGGAATGAAAAACTGTTTTTT.

The sample holds a few counts of this clonotype. The V gene is TRBV2, the J gene TRBJ1-1; 7 bases are a match to TRBD1. Germline CDR1 and CDR2: SNHLY and FYNNEI. CDR3 length: 17 amino acids. Trimming took 0 bases from V and 3 from J; bases not matched to a gene: 10. Written as DNA, the CDR3 is TGTGCCAGCAGTGAAGCGGGTTGGACAGGACTCTACACTGAAGCTTTCTTT. Translating it yields CASSEAGWTGLYTEAFF.

The chain is built from TRBV6-5 and TRBJ2-7; D possibly corresponds to TRBD2 (7 bases). The V end was cut by 2 bases, the J end by 4 bases, with 18 bases between. Germline loops: CDR1 MNHEY, CDR2 SVGAGI. The CDR3 spans 16 residues. The CDR3: CASSYLPSGGQYEQYF. CDR3 sequence (DNA): TGTGCCAGCAGTTACCTCCCCTCGGGGGGACAATACGAGCAGTACTTC.